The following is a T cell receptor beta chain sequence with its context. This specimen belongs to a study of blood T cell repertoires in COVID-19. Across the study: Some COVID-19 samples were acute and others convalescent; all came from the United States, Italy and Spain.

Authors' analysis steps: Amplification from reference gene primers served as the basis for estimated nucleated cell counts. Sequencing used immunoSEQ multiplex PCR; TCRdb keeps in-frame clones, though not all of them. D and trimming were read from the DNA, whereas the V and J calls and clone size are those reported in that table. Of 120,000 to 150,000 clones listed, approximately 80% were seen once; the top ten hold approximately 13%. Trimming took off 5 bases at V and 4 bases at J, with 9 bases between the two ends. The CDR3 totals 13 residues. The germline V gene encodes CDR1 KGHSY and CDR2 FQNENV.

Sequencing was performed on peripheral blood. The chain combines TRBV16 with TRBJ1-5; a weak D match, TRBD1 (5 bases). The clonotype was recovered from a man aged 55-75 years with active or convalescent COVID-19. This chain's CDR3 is CASSGGFNQPQHF. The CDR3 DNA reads TGTGCCAGCAGCGGGGGGTTTAATCAGCCCCAGCATTTT. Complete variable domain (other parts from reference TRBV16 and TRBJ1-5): GEEVAQTPKHLVRGEGQKAKLYCAPIKGHSYVFWYQQVLKNEFKFLISFQNENVFDETGMPKERFSAKCLPNSPCSLEIQATKLEDSAVYFCASSGGFNQPQHFGDGTRLSIL.